This is a list of T cell receptor beta chains from one sample in a study of blood T cell repertoires in COVID-19. Measured with immunoSEQ multiplex PCR; TCRdb has only the in-frame clones, and not every one. The top ten clones hold more than 8% of a sample with roughly 300,000 clones, under 90% of them seen once. The sample consisted of peripheral blood. The source of these receptors is a woman aged 45-65 years who had recovered from COVID-19. Each CDR3 is given with its conserved first and last residue. The order of the fields is clone size, V gene, J gene, CDR3 protein. For some rows the clone size is stated as once, few or many, or as a class when expanded; others skip it.

abundance: once; v_gene: TRBV9; j_gene: TRBJ2-5; CDR3aa: CASSAFGEYQETQYF
abundance: NA; v_gene: TRBV28; j_gene: TRBJ1-2; CDR3aa: CASRTGIANYGYTF
abundance: NA; v_gene: TRBV4-3; j_gene: TRBJ1-2; CDR3aa: CASSQEAQNYGYTF
abundance: NA; v_gene: TRBV5-1; j_gene: TRBJ1-2; CDR3aa: CASSLGDRDYGYTF
abundance: once; v_gene: TRBV2; j_gene: TRBJ2-7; CDR3aa: CASSEGLLGLRGEQYF
abundance: NA; v_gene: TRBV7-3; j_gene: TRBJ1-6; CDR3aa: CASSLTRGYNSPLHF
abundance: NA; v_gene: TRBV2; j_gene: TRBJ2-1; CDR3aa: CASSSTSSYNEQFF
abundance: NA; v_gene: TRBV9; j_gene: TRBJ1-3; CDR3aa: CASSVASGAGNTIYF
abundance: NA; v_gene: TRBV3-1/TRBV3-2; j_gene: TRBJ2-7; CDR3aa: CASSQSSGPSYEQYF
abundance: NA; v_gene: TRBV27; j_gene: TRBJ1-2; CDR3aa: CASSLSMTGIDYGYTF
abundance: once; v_gene: TRBV6-5; j_gene: TRBJ2-5; CDR3aa: CASSYPGNQETQYF
abundance: NA; v_gene: TRBV11-1; j_gene: TRBJ2-2; CDR3aa: CASSPRSTGELFF
abundance: NA; v_gene: TRBV10-3; j_gene: TRBJ2-5; CDR3aa: CAISEGTSGGGAQYF
abundance: NA; v_gene: TRBV2; j_gene: TRBJ2-5; CDR3aa: CASSRGQGAVETQYF
abundance: NA; v_gene: TRBV9; j_gene: TRBJ2-1; CDR3aa: CASSPPENNEQFF
abundance: NA; v_gene: TRBV4-3; j_gene: TRBJ2-7; CDR3aa: CASSDSGSSYEQYF
abundance: NA; v_gene: TRBV27; j_gene: TRBJ2-3; CDR3aa: CASSWGSTDTQYF
abundance: NA; v_gene: TRBV28; j_gene: TRBJ1-2; CDR3aa: CASSSAQSNYGYTF
abundance: NA; v_gene: TRBV14; j_gene: TRBJ1-2; CDR3aa: CASSPRTADGYTF
abundance: NA; v_gene: TRBV6-5; j_gene: TRBJ1-5; CDR3aa: CASSYMEGNQPQHF
abundance: NA; v_gene: TRBV6-2/TRBV6-3; j_gene: TRBJ1-5; CDR3aa: CASSYSPRGDQPQHF
abundance: NA; v_gene: TRBV6-2/TRBV6-3; j_gene: TRBJ1-5; CDR3aa: CASSYGLQGASYSNQPQHF
abundance: NA; v_gene: TRBV21-1; j_gene: TRBJ2-7; CDR3aa: CASNQVDRGTYEQYF
abundance: NA; v_gene: TRBV5-1; j_gene: TRBJ1-1; CDR3aa: CASSIRRDTEAFF
abundance: NA; v_gene: TRBV6-5; j_gene: TRBJ2-3; CDR3aa: CASLAGGTDTQYF
abundance: NA; v_gene: TRBV28; j_gene: TRBJ1-5; CDR3aa: CASTPTGSSNQPQHF
abundance: few; v_gene: TRBV30; j_gene: TRBJ1-5; CDR3aa: CAWSPGTGVSEGGQPQHF
abundance: many; v_gene: TRBV27; j_gene: TRBJ2-1; CDR3aa: CASSLLAGGPHNEQFF
abundance: NA; v_gene: TRBV15; j_gene: TRBJ2-1; CDR3aa: CATSRNRGSYNEQFF
abundance: NA; v_gene: TRBV9; j_gene: TRBJ1-3; CDR3aa: CASSVGRGSGNTIYF
abundance: few; v_gene: TRBV4-1; j_gene: TRBJ2-5; CDR3aa: CASSHRGGDQETQYF
abundance: NA; v_gene: TRBV12-3/TRBV12-4; j_gene: TRBJ2-5; CDR3aa: CASSLGSQETQYF
abundance: NA; v_gene: TRBV28; j_gene: TRBJ1-5; CDR3aa: CASSPHRTGTPQHF
abundance: NA; v_gene: TRBV18; j_gene: TRBJ1-1; CDR3aa: CASSENLMTSATNTEAFF